This T cell receptor (beta chain) comes out of a study of blood T cell repertoires in COVID-19. As originally analysed: Amplification from reference gene primers served as the basis for estimated nucleated cell counts. Some clones are missing from TCRdb's copy, which holds only in-frame ones; the method was immunoSEQ multiplex PCR. The D gene and trimming were derived from the DNA, and the V and J assignments and clone size from that table. Of fewer than 200,000 clones listed, 80% to 90% are singletons. This clone appeared a few times. Germline lookup yields CDR1 MGHRA and CDR2 YSYEKL. This CDR3 comprises 18 residues. Trimming removed 1 base from V and 3 bases from J; junction bases left unmatched: 7.

The material sequenced was peripheral blood. The receptor's source is a woman aged 45 to 65 with COVID-19, enrolled during active disease. V usage is TRBV4-1 and J usage is TRBJ1-6; 9 bases match TRBD1. This CDR3 is CASSQATGTGSYNSPLHF. As DNA, the CDR3 is TGCGCCAGCAGCCAAGCGACCGGGACAGGGAGCTATAATTCACCCCTCCACTTT.